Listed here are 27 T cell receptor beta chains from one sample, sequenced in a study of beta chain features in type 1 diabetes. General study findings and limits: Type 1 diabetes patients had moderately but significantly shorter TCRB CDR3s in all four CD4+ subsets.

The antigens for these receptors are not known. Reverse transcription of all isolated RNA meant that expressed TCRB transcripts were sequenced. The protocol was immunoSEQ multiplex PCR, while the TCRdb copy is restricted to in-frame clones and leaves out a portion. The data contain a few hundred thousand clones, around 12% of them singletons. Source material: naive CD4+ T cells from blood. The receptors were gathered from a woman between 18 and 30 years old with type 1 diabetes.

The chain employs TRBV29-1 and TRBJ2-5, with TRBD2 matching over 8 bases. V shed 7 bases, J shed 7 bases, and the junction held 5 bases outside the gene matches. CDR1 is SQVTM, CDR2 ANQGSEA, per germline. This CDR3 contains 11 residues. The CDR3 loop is CSGGGLGTQYF. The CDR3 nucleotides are TGCAGCGGCGGGGGGCTAGGGACCCAGTACTTC.

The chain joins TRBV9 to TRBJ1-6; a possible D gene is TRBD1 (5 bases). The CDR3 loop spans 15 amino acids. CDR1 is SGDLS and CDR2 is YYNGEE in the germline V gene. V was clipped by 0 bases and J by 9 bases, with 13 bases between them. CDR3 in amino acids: CASSVGPGIRSPLHF. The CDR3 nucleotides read TGTGCCAGCAGCGTAGGCCCAGGGATTCGTTCACCCCTCCACTTT.

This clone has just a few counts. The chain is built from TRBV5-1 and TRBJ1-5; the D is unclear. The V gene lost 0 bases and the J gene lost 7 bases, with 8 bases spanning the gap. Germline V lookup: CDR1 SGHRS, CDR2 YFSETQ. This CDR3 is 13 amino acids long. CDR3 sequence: CASSLVLLQPQHF. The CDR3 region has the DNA TGCGCCAGCAGCTTGGTTCTGTTGCAGCCCCAGCATTTT.

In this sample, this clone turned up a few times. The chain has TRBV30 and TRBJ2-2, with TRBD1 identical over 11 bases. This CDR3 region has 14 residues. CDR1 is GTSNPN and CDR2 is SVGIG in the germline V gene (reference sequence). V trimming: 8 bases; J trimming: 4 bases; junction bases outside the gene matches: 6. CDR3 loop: CAIGQGAITGELFF. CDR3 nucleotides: TGTGCCATAGGACAGGGGGCGATCACCGGGGAGCTGTTTTTT.

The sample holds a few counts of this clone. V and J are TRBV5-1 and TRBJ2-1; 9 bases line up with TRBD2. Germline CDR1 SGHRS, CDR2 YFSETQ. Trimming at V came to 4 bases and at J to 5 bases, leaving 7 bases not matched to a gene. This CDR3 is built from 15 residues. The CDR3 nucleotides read TGCGCCAGCAGCCTTACCGGGACTAGCCACAATGAGCAGTTCTTC. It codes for CASSLTGTSHNEQFF.

The CDR3 reads CASSRGSTGGGGTQYF. CDR3 coding DNA: TGTGCCAGCAGCAGGGGTTCGACAGGGGGCGGCGGTACGCAGTATTTT. The chain links TRBV9 to TRBJ2-3; 10 bases match TRBD1. CDR3 length equals 16 residues. Germline assignment: CDR1 SGDLS and CDR2 YYNGEE. V gave up 4 bases and J gave up 8 bases; unmatched junction bases: 13.

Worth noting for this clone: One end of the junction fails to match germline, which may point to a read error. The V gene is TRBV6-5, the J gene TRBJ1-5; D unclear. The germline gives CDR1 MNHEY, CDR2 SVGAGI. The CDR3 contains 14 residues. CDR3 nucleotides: TGTGCCATCAGTGTTGGGGTACGTTTTAGCGTCCAGCATTTT. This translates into CAISVGVRFSVQHF.

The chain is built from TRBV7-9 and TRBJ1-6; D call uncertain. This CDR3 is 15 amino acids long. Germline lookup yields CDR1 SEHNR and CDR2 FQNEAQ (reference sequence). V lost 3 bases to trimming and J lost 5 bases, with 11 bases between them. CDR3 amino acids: CASSLGGGDNSPLHF. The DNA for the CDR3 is TGTGCCAGCAGCTTGGGAGGCGGCGATAATTCACCCCTCCACTTT. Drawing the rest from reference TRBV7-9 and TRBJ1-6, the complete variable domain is DTGVSQNPRHKITKRGQNVTFRCDPISEHNRLYWYRQTLGQGPEFLTYFQNEAQLEKSRLLSDRFSAERPKGSFSTLEIQRTEQGDSAMYLCASSLGGGDNSPLHFGNGTRLTVT.

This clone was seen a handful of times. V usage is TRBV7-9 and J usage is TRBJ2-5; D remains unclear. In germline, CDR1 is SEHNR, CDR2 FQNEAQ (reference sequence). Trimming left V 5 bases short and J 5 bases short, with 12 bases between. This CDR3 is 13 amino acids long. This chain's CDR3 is CASSTTSLETQYF. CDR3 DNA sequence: TGTGCCAGCAGCACCACAAGTTTGGAGACCCAGTACTTC.

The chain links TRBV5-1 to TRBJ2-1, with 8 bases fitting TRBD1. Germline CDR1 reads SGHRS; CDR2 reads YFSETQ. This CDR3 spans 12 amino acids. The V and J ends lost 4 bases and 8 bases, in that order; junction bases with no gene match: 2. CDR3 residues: CASSQGAYEQFF. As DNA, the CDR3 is TGCGCCAGCAGCCAGGGGGCGTATGAGCAGTTCTTC.

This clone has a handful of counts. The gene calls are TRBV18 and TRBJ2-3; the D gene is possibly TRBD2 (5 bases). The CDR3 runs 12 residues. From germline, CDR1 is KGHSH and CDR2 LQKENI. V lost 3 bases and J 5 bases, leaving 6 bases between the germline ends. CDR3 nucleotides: TGTGCCAGCTCACCGGGAGTAGATACGCAGTATTTT. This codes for CASSPGVDTQYF. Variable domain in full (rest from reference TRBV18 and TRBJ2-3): NAGVMQNPRHLVRRRGQEARLRCSPMKGHSHVYWYRQLPEEGLKFMVYLQKENIIDESGMPKERFSAEFPKEGPSILRIQQVVRGDSAAYFCASSPGVDTQYFGPGTRLTVL.

The CDR3 reads CASSYSKESGQFF. The CDR3 DNA reads as TGTGCCAGCAGTTACTCGAAGGAGTCTGGGCAGTTCTTC. The rearrangement joins TRBV6-6 to TRBJ2-1; D call uncertain. The CDR3 has 13 residues. The germline gives CDR1 MNHNY, CDR2 SVGAGI (reference sequence). Trimming cost V 0 bases and J 12 bases, with 12 bases left between them.

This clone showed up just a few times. CDR3 region: CASSVEGTIPYEQYF. The CDR3 nucleotides are TGTGCCAGCAGCGTAGAAGGGACAATACCTTACGAGCAGTACTTC. J is TRBJ2-7 and V is TRBV9; D may be TRBD1 (6 bases). The CDR3 has 15 residues. The germline gives CDR1 SGDLS, CDR2 YYNGEE. The V and J ends lost 0 bases and 4 bases respectively, with 14 bases between them.

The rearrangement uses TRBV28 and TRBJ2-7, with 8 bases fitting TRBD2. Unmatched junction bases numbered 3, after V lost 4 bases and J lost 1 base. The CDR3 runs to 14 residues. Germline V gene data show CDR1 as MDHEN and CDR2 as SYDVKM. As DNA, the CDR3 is TGTGCCAGCAGTTACGGGGGGGCATCCTACGAGCAGTACTTC. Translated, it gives CASSYGGASYEQYF.

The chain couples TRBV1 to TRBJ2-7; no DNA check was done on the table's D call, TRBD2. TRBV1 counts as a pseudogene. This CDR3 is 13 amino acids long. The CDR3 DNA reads TGCACCAGCAGCCAAGAGAAGCGTTACGAGCAGTACTTC. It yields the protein CTSSQEKRYEQYF.

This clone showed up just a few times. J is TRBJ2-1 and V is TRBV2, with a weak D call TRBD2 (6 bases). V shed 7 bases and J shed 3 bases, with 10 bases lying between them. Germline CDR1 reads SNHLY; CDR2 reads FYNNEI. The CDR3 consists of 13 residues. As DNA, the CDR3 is TGTGCCAGCACCTTGGGAGGCTACAATGAGCAGTTCTTC. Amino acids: CASTLGGYNEQFF.

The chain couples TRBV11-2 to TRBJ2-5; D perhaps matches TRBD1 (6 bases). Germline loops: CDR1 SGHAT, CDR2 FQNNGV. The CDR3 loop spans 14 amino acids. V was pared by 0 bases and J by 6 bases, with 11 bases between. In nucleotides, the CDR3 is TGTGCCAGCAGCTTAGACAGGGGAAGGAAGACCCAGTACTTC. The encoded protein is CASSLDRGRKTQYF. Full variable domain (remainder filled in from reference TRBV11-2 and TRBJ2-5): EAGVAQSPRYKIIEKRQSVAFWCNPISGHATLYWYQQILGQGPKLLIQFQNNGVVDDSQLPKDRFSAERLKGVDSTLKIQPAKLEDSAVYLCASSLDRGRKTQYFGPGTRLLVL.

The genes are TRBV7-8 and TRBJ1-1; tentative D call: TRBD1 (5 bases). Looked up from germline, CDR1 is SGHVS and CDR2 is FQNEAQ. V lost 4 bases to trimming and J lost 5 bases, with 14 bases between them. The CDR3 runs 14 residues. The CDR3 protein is CASSSYRGRTEAFF. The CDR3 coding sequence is TGTGCCAGCAGCTCCTACCGGGGGAGGACTGAAGCTTTCTTT.

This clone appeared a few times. The chain's CDR3 is CASSLGGNIQYF. Here the CDR3 DNA reads TGTGCCAGCAGTTTGGGGGGAAACATTCAGTACTTC. The rearrangement uses TRBV28 and TRBJ2-4; maybe TRBD2 (6 bases). This CDR3 is built from 12 residues. V was trimmed by 3 bases and J by 6 bases, leaving 6 bases between them. In germline, CDR1 is MDHEN, CDR2 SYDVKM.

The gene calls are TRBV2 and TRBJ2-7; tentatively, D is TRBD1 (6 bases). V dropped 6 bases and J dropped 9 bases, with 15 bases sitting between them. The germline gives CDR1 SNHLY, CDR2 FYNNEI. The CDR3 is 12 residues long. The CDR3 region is CASRLLGAGQYF. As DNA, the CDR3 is TGTGCCAGCAGACTCCTGGGGGCAGGGCAGTACTTC.

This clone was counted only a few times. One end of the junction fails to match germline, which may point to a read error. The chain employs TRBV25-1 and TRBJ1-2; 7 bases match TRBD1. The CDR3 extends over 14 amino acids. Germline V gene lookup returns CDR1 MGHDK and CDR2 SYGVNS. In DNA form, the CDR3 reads TGTGCCAGCAGAGAATCCGGGACAGATTATGGCTACACCTTC. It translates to CASRESGTDYGYTF.

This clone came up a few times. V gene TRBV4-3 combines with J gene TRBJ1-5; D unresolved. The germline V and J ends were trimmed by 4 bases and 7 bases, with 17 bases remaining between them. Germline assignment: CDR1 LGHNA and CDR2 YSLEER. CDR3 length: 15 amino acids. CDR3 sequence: CASSLGLSVGQPQHF. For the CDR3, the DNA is TGCGCCAGCAGCCTAGGTCTTAGCGTTGGGCAGCCCCAGCATTTT.

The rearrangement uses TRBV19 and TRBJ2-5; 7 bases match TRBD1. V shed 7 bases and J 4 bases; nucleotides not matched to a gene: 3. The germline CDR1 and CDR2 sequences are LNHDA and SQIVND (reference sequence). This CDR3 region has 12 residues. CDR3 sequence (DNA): TGTGCCAGTAATCCAGGGGGAGAGACCCAGTACTTC. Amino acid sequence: CASNPGGETQYF.

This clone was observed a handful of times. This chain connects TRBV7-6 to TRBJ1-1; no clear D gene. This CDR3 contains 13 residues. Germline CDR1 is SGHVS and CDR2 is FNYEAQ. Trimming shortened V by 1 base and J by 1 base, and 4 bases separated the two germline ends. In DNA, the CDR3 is TGTGCCAGCAGCTTAGAACAGAACACTGAAGCTTTCTTT. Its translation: CASSLEQNTEAFF.

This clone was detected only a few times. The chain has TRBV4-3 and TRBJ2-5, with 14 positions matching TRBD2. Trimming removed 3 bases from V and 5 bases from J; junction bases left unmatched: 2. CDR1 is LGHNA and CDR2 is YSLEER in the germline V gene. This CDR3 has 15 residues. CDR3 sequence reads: CASSQGLAGAETQYF. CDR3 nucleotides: TGCGCCAGCAGCCAGGGACTAGCGGGGGCGGAGACCCAGTACTTC.

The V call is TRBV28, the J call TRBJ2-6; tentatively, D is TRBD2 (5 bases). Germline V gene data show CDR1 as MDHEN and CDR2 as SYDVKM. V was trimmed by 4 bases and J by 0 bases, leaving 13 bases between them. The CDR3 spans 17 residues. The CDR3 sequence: CASSSLGSNSGANVLTF. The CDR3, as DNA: TGTGCCAGCAGTTCCCTGGGGAGTAACTCTGGGGCCAACGTCCTGACTTTC.

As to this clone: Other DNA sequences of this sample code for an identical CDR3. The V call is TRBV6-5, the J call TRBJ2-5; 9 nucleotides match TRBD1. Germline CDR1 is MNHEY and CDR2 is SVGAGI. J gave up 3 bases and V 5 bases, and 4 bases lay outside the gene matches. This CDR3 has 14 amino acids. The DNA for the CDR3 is TGTGCCAGCAGTCTGGGACAGGGAGAAGAGACCCAGTACTTC. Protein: CASSLGQGEETQYF.